This T cell receptor beta chain was identified during a study of CD8 T cells in ankylosing spondylitis. The CDR3 spans 13 residues. The V gene's germline CDR1 is SGHRS and CDR2 YFSETQ. The V gene lost 4 bases and the J gene lost 7 bases, with 14 bases spanning the gap. TCRdb processed the 5' RACE reads anew with MiXCR; each CDR3 protein has one entry. The table lists around 230,000 distinct CDR3 sequences, about 9.1% of them singletons. This clonotype was recorded at least ten times. The rearrangement uses TRBV5-1 and TRBJ1-1, with D perhaps TRBD1 (6 bases). Sequencing was performed on blood, either unsorted or a sorted T cell fraction (not recorded which). This receptor was obtained from a male donor with ankylosing spondylitis or in good health (not recorded which). CDR3 DNA sequence: TGCGCCAGCAGCCTTGTACAGGGAGGTGAAGCTTTCTTT. It translates to CASSLVQGGEAFF. Using reference TRBV5-1 and TRBJ1-1 for the parts outside the CDR3, the full variable domain is KAGVTQTPRYLIKTRGQQVTLSCSPISGHRSVSWYQQTPGQGLQFLFEYFSETQRNKGNFPGRFSGRQFSNSRSEMNVSTLELGDSALYLCASSLVQGGEAFFGQGTRLTVV.